The clone carrying this T cell receptor beta chain showed up just once. Its specificity is unknown. These data originate in a study of shared clonotypes between healthy human individuals. Study context: Three plates each covered CD4 naive and memory; CD8 naive two, CD8 memory one. Study conclusions and caveats: Roughly 4.7% was the fraction of naive CD4 clonotypes found shared across a handful of donors.

Repertoires were generated with immunoSEQ multiplex PCR, while TCRdb's copy carries only in-frame clones and drops some. The sample carries 2,500,000 or so clones, 85% to 95% recorded once. Per the germline V gene, CDR1 is LGHNA and CDR2 is YNFKEQ. The CDR3 extends over 18 amino acids. V gave up 1 base and J gave up 5 bases; unmatched junction bases: 9. The V gene is TRBV4-2, the J gene TRBJ2-7; 15 nucleotides line up with TRBD2. Sequenced material: naive CD4+ T cells from PBMCs. Subset given: CD45RA+ positively selected. The clonotype originates from a man aged 18 to 35 in good health. Some clones in this sample may be carry-over from other donors' samples. CDR3 region: CASSQAPRTSGRANEQYF. CDR3 nucleotide sequence: TGTGCCAGCAGCCAAGCTCCTCGGACTAGCGGGAGGGCCAACGAGCAGTACTTC.